This T cell receptor beta chain was found in a study of response to subunit inactivated influenza vaccine. Study-level findings and limits: Authors suggested seasonal influenza vaccinations each recruit few new T cells.

On this clonotype itself: Its antigen is currently unknown.

TCRdb re-derived calls from the RT-PCR reads in MiXCR, one entry per CDR3 protein. In the table there are 550,000 to 600,000 distinct CDR3 sequences, roughly 12% of which are singletons. The CDR3 consists of 15 residues. V gave up 5 bases and J gave up 0 bases; unmatched junction bases: 7. Germline CDR1 is MDHEN and CDR2 is SYDVKM. The specimen comprised PBMCs from blood, sampled on the day of vaccination. The TCR sequence derives from a middle-aged man who received an inactivated influenza vaccine. The chain carries TRBV28 and TRBJ2-7; TRBD2 matches 7 bases. The CDR3: CASSPAGEGSYEQYF. CDR3 nucleotides: TGTGCCAGCAGTCCGGCGGGGGAAGGCTCCTACGAGCAGTACTTC.